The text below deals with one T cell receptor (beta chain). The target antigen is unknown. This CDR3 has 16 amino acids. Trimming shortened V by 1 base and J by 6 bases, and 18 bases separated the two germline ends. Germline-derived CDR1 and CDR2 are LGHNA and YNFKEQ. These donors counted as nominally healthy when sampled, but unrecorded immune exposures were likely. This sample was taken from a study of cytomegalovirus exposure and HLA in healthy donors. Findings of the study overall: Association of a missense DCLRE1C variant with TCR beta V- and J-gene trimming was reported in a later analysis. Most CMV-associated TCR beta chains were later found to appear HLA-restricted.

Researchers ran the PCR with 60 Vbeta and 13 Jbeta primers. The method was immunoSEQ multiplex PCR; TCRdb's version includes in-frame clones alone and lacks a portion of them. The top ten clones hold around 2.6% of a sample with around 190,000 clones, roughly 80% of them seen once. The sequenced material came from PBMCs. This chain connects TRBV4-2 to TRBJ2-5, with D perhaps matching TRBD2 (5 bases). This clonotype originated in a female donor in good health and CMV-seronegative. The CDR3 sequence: CASSQGRIGGRKTQYF. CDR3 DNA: TGTGCCAGCAGCCAAGGGAGGATCGGTGGACGGAAGACCCAGTACTTC.